This TCR beta chain was identified during a study of T cell responses to AZD1222 COVID-19 vaccine. Study-level points and caveats: Repertoire sampling happened only post peak T cell response.

Worth noting for this clone: Its antigen is as yet unknown.

Assay: immunoSEQ multiplex PCR; the TCRdb copy retains only in-frame clones and omits some. The repertoire holds about 94,000 clones, with roughly 85% as singletons. Specimen: peripheral blood, collected 28 days after the second AZD1222 dose. This receptor was taken from an adult who received the AZD1222 COVID-19 vaccine.

For the CDR3, the DNA is TGTGCCAGCTCACCAGAGACGGGACAGGGGCACTATGGCTACACCTTC. This sequence encodes CASSPETGQGHYGYTF. J is TRBJ1-2 and V is TRBV18; TRBD1 matches at 10 bases. Germline CDR1 reads KGHSH; CDR2 reads LQKENI. J gave up 3 bases and V 2 bases, and 6 bases lay outside the gene matches. This CDR3 contains 16 residues.